These 15 T cell receptor beta chains came from one sample sequenced in a study of shared clonotypes between healthy human individuals. Produced via immunoSEQ multiplex PCR; TCRdb's table is partial and in-frame only. The sample records 2 million to 3 million clones, 90% to 95% being singletons. The specimen sequenced was naive CD4+ T cells from PBMCs. Noted subset: CD45RA+ positively selected. The receptors derive from a man between 18 and 29 years old in good health. Some clones in this sample may be carry-over from other donors' samples.

This sequence joins TRBV5-1 and TRBJ2-1; TRBD2 might be the D (5 bases). The CDR3 contains 14 residues. Germline-derived CDR1 and CDR2 are SGHRS and YFSETQ. V dropped 5 bases and J dropped 4 bases, with 13 bases sitting between them. CDR3 sequence: CASSQAGVYNEQFF. The CDR3 nucleotides read TGCGCCAGCAGTCAGGCCGGGGTGTACAATGAGCAGTTCTTC.

The chain carries TRBV5-6 and TRBJ2-7; D not certain. The CDR3 is 13 amino acids. Trimming took 2 bases from V and 3 from J, leaving 9 bases between them. Germline V lookup: CDR1 SGHDT, CDR2 YYEEEE. For the CDR3, the DNA is TGTGCCAGCAGCTTAAGAGTAAGCTACGAGCAGTACTTC. Protein sequence: CASSLRVSYEQYF.

This clone appeared a single time. The chain uses TRBV28 and TRBJ2-1; D call uncertain. Germline CDR1 is MDHEN and CDR2 is SYDVKM. The CDR3 covers 14 residues. The V and J ends lost 3 bases and 8 bases respectively, with 14 bases between them. The CDR3 here is CASSFSVRRDEQFF. CDR3 DNA sequence: TGTGCCAGCAGTTTCTCGGTTCGACGGGATGAGCAGTTCTTC.

The chain has TRBV6-4 and TRBJ2-3, with TRBD2 matching over 10 bases. Trimming cost V 6 bases and J 5 bases; bases outside gene matches: 11. The CDR3 contains 16 residues. Germline assignment: CDR1 MRHNA and CDR2 SNTAGT. CDR3 coding DNA: TGTGCCAGCAGCGCCACTTGGCTAGCGGGAGAAGATACGCAGTATTTT. Translation gives CASSATWLAGEDTQYF.

V and J are TRBV7-9 and TRBJ1-4; possibly TRBD1 for D (6 bases). The germline V and J ends were trimmed by 2 bases and 4 bases, with 8 bases remaining between them. Germline CDR1 and CDR2: SEHNR and FQNEAQ (reference sequence). The CDR3 is made up of 14 amino acids. CDR3 region: CASSLTGHNEKLFF. In nucleotides, the CDR3 is TGTGCCAGCAGCTTAACGGGACATAATGAAAAACTGTTTTTT.

A note on this clone: Other nucleotide sequences in the sample specify the same CDR3. The rearrangement joins TRBV5-1 to TRBJ2-7, with 12 bases lining up with TRBD1. The junction had 5 bases not matched to a gene; V was cut back by 4 bases and J by 6 bases. This CDR3 region has 14 residues. From germline, CDR1 is SGHRS and CDR2 YFSETQ. CDR3 amino acids: CASSPGQGAGEQYF. CDR3 bases: TGCGCCAGCAGCCCGGGACAGGGGGCAGGCGAGCAGTACTTC.

The chain's CDR3 is CASSLQTDSLYGYTF. CDR3 nucleotide sequence: TGTGCCAGTAGTTTACAGACGGACAGTCTCTATGGCTACACCTTC. The chain links TRBV19 to TRBJ1-2; weak D call: TRBD1 (6 bases). The V gene's germline CDR1 is LNHDA and CDR2 SQIVND (reference sequence). V was shortened by 5 bases and J by 4 bases, with 17 bases between the two germline ends. This CDR3 contains 15 residues.

This clone was recorded once. This CDR3 is CASSLPPPGREQYF. The CDR3 DNA follows: TGTGCCAGCAGCTTACCCCCCCCAGGACGCGAGCAGTACTTC. The V gene is TRBV7-3, the J gene TRBJ2-7; D is unresolved. CDR3 length: 14 residues. Germline CDR1 SGHTA, CDR2 FQGTGA. V was shortened by 2 bases and J by 6 bases, with 14 bases between the two germline ends.

A single count supports this clone. The chain uses TRBV7-2 and TRBJ2-1; D gene ambiguous. Germline loops: CDR1 SGHTA, CDR2 FQGNSA. This CDR3 has 14 amino acids. Deletions cut 3 bases from V and 2 bases from J, with 8 bases between. CDR3 residues: CASSFDTTYNEQFF. The CDR3 DNA reads TGTGCCAGCAGCTTTGACACTACCTACAATGAGCAGTTCTTC.

V and J are TRBV10-3 and TRBJ1-2, with 9 bases that match TRBD1. Per the germline V gene, CDR1 is ENHRY and CDR2 is SYGVKD. V shed 8 bases, J shed 3 bases, and the junction held 16 bases outside the gene matches. The CDR3 extends over 17 amino acids. The CDR3 sequence is CAIGLPKQGARDYGYTF. CDR3 DNA: TGTGCCATCGGACTTCCAAAACAGGGGGCGCGCGACTATGGCTACACCTTC.

The J gene is TRBJ2-7, the V gene TRBV9, with D uncertain. The CDR3 length is 13 residues. V gave up 3 bases and J gave up 4 bases, with 11 bases separating them. The V gene's germline CDR1 is SGDLS and CDR2 YYNGEE. Here the CDR3 DNA reads TGTGCCAGCAGCGAGCGTAGTGGGTACGAGCAGTACTTC. Translated, it gives CASSERSGYEQYF.

The chain uses TRBV15 and TRBJ2-7; D ambiguous. This CDR3 contains 14 residues. Germline CDR1 LNHNV, CDR2 YYDKDF (reference sequence). The V gene lost 4 bases and the J gene lost 1 base, with 11 bases spanning the gap. This CDR3 reads CATSNPQRSYEQYF. The CDR3 DNA reads as TGTGCCACCAGCAACCCACAGAGATCCTACGAGCAGTACTTC.

This rearrangement joins TRBV5-1 to TRBJ2-5, with D tentatively TRBD1 or TRBD2 (5 bases each). V shed 4 bases and J shed 5 bases, with 15 bases lying between them. There are 14 residues in the CDR3. The germline V gene encodes CDR1 SGHRS and CDR2 YFSETQ. CDR3 amino acids: CASSGGTLGETQYF. Written as DNA, the CDR3 is TGCGCCAGCAGCGGGGGAACGTTGGGGGAGACCCAGTACTTC. The full variable domain, with the rest looked up from reference TRBV5-1 and TRBJ2-5, is KAGVTQTPRYLIKTRGQQVTLSCSPISGHRSVSWYQQTPGQGLQFLFEYFSETQRNKGNFPGRFSGRQFSNSRSEMNVSTLELGDSALYLCASSGGTLGETQYFGPGTRLLVL.

This sequence joins TRBV6-6 and TRBJ2-5; no firm D call. Per germline, CDR1 MNHNY and CDR2 SVGAGI (reference sequence). Trimming pared 10 bases from V and 1 base from J, leaving 10 bases between. The CDR3 sequence is 12 residues long. In DNA, the CDR3 is TGTGCCACCTCACTTCCCCAAGAGACCCAGTACTTC. Encoded protein: CATSLPQETQYF.

The chain uses TRBV27 and TRBJ2-3; 7 bases are a match to TRBD2. This CDR3 spans 12 amino acids. Unmatched junction bases numbered 7, after V lost 4 bases and J lost 12 bases. CDR1 is MNHEY and CDR2 is SMNVEV in the germline V gene (reference sequence). The CDR3 region is CASSSLGGSQYF. The CDR3 region has the DNA TGTGCCAGCAGTTCGCTCGGGGGGTCCCAGTATTTT.